The 8 T cell receptor beta chains below were found in one sample sequenced in a study of blood T cell repertoires in COVID-19. The repertoire was sequenced with immunoSEQ multiplex PCR; TCRdb's copy has only in-frame clones and lacks some. The sample includes about 69,000 clones, 60% to 85% of them seen just once. Source material: peripheral blood. Every receptor here comes from a man aged 55-75 years with acute or convalescent COVID-19.

V is TRBV7-3 and J is TRBJ1-6; D is possibly TRBD1 (6 bases). Trimming pared 5 bases from V and 10 bases from J, leaving 18 bases between. From germline, CDR1 is SGHTA and CDR2 FQGTGA. The CDR3 runs 15 residues. The CDR3 nucleotides are TGTGCCAGCAGCCGAACAGGGAGGGAAGGATCACCCCTCCACTTT. It translates to CASSRTGREGSPLHF.

V and J are TRBV28 and TRBJ2-7, with 7 bases that match TRBD1. The V gene's germline CDR1 is MDHEN and CDR2 SYDVKM. The CDR3 has 15 residues. Germline trimming cut 6 bases from V and 5 bases from J; bases unmatched to any gene: 13. In nucleotides, the CDR3 is TGTGCCAGCAGCCCAGTGGACAGGTGGAGAGACGAGCAGTACTTC. Translated, it gives CASSPVDRWRDEQYF.

This rearrangement joins TRBV2 to TRBJ1-6; D is unresolved. V was cut by 3 bases and J by 7 bases, with 10 bases left in between. Per the germline V gene, CDR1 is SNHLY and CDR2 is FYNNEI. CDR3 length: 14 residues. The CDR3 reads CASSDVYRNSPLHF. In nucleotides, the CDR3 is TGTGCCAGCAGTGACGTATATCGGAATTCACCCCTCCACTTT.

The chain recombines TRBV7-9 with TRBJ1-2, with a weak D call TRBD1 (6 bases). Germline values: CDR1 SEHNR, CDR2 FQNEAQ (reference sequence). V lost 1 base and J 4 bases, leaving 13 bases between the germline ends. The CDR3 length is 15 residues. DNA for the CDR3: TGTGCCAGCAGCTTAGGGGACAAAGGCAGCTATGGCTACACCTTC. Its protein is CASSLGDKGSYGYTF.

The genes are TRBV5-6 and TRBJ2-7; a weak D match, TRBD2 (5 bases). V was pared by 4 bases and J by 3 bases, with 14 bases between. Germline-derived CDR1 and CDR2 are SGHDT and YYEEEE. This CDR3 spans 14 amino acids. The CDR3 DNA is TGTGCCAGCAGCACCACGGGGAGCTACTACGAGCAGTACTTC. It translates to CASSTTGSYYEQYF.

V usage is TRBV6-5 and J usage is TRBJ2-2; perhaps TRBD1 as D (5 bases). This CDR3 contains 14 residues. Deletions cut 5 bases from V and 4 bases from J, with 11 bases between. CDR1 MNHEY and CDR2 SVGAGI come from the germline V gene. The CDR3 DNA reads as TGTGCCAGCAGTCCAGGGCAAACCACCGGGGAGCTGTTTTTT. Its translation: CASSPGQTTGELFF.

This chain joins TRBV7-2 and TRBJ1-2; 7 positions agree with TRBD1. V lost 5 bases, J lost 7 bases, and 13 bases stayed unmatched. The CDR3 has 15 residues. Germline V gene lookup returns CDR1 SGHTA and CDR2 FQGNSA. This chain's CDR3 is CASSPPRDRRRGYTF. Here the CDR3 DNA reads TGTGCCAGCAGCCCTCCCCGGGACAGACGTCGTGGCTACACCTTC.

V gene TRBV6-1 combines with J gene TRBJ1-2, with 10 bases lining up with TRBD1. Trimming cost V 6 bases and J 7 bases; bases outside gene matches: 5. There are 13 residues in the CDR3. The germline gives CDR1 MNHNS, CDR2 SASEGT. CDR3 region: CASREGQGLGYTF. In DNA form, the CDR3 reads TGTGCCAGCAGGGAGGGACAGGGGCTTGGCTACACCTTC.